This T cell receptor beta chain was sequenced for a study of beta chain features in type 1 diabetes. As for this clone: The antigen is unknown.

Trimming shortened V by 6 bases and J by 0 bases, and 9 bases separated the two germline ends. The CDR3 totals 13 residues. CDR1 is MNHEY, CDR2 SVGAGI, per germline. Each donor gave one heparinised blood draw averaging about 116 mL. What was sequenced were expressed TCRB transcripts, since all of the isolated RNA had been reverse transcribed. Data came from immunoSEQ multiplex PCR; TCRdb stores just in-frame clones and leaves some out. The table has 400,000 or so clones, over 9% seen once. Notes on the study in general: At VDJ recombination sites, type 1 diabetes patients had fewer insertions and more deleted nucleotides. TCRB CDR3s were moderately but significantly shorter in Type 1 diabetes patients in all four CD4+ subsets. HLA influence on TCRB rearrangement stayed unresolved here.

The sample taken for sequencing was central memory CD4+ T cells from blood. This receptor was taken from a young man with type 1 diabetes. This rearrangement joins TRBV6-5 to TRBJ2-7; D unclear. CDR3 sequence (DNA): TGTGCCAGCAGACTAAGAGGCTCCTACGAGCAGTACTTC. Protein sequence: CASRLRGSYEQYF.